This TCR beta chain was identified during a study of vaccination and CD4 T cells after COVID-19. Treatment specified: roughly 10-day PBMC culture with coronavirus spike peptide pools or control peptides (ViraFEST assay). An unexposed donor provided the CD4+ T cells, which were collected before the COVID-19 pandemic (2011-2018). Oncomine TCR Beta short-read sequencing was applied to DNA from cultured CD4+ T cells. From the PCR reads, TCRdb called clonotypes with MiXCR, one entry per CDR3 protein. This sample carries roughly 7,000 distinct CDR3 sequences, 46% of them seen once, and the ten largest clones take 33%. V was pared by 5 bases and J by 5 bases, with 13 bases between. Germline CDR1 reads SGHAT; CDR2 reads FQNNGV. The CDR3 totals 14 residues. Details on this clonotype: Its target is not known.

The TCR sequence derives from a human donor in good health. This sequence joins TRBV11-2 and TRBJ1-5; no clear D. Sequencing was carried out using CD4+ T cells from blood, cultured in vitro. The CDR3 protein is CASSPTTGHQPQHF. Written as DNA, the CDR3 is TGTGCCAGCAGCCCGACTACTGGCCATCAGCCCCAGCATTTT. Looking up the rest from reference TRBV11-2 and TRBJ1-5 gives the full variable domain: EAGVAQSPRYKIIEKRQSVAFWCNPISGHATLYWYQQILGQGPKLLIQFQNNGVVDDSQLPKDRFSAERLKGVDSTLKIQPAKLEDSAVYLCASSPTTGHQPQHFGDGTRLSIL.